This record looks at one TCR beta chain sequence and its context. The antigen remains unidentified. Then a second PCR, running about 6 to 12 cycles, was carried out with a sample-barcoded 5' primer and a J-beta primer mix. MiXCR, run by TCRdb on the 5' RACE reads, gives a single entry per CDR3 protein. The profile shows 780,000 or so distinct CDR3 sequences, about 25% of them singletons. The entry originates in a study of blood T cells in healthy people across ages. Points from the study as a whole: Older individuals had lower TCR beta diversity per million T cells (the decline was roughly linear). Higher diversity and more naive CD4+ cells were features of long-lived donors, compared to aged donors. PBMCs went unsorted, and a conclusive naive versus antigen-experienced comparison was therefore prevented.

The data also belong to a second study, concerning T cells of mothers and their children. That study adds: A primer called M1S, used in the second PCR, added sample barcodes and 2-4 random nucleotides.

The clonotype was recovered from a boy aged 5-17 years in good health. Specimen: blood.

As DNA, the CDR3 is TGTGCCAGCAGCCCACGCCTGGGCTCTGGAAACACCATATATTTT. Its protein is CASSPRLGSGNTIYF. The V call is TRBV9, the J call TRBJ1-3, with D unresolved. This CDR3 is 15 amino acids long. Trimming cost V 4 bases and J 0 bases, with 11 bases left between them. CDR1 and CDR2 from the germline V gene are SGDLS and YYNGEE.